The 24 T cell receptor beta chains below come from one sample, sequenced in a study of blood T cells in healthy people across ages. The second PCR ran about 6 to 12 cycles with a sample-barcoded 5' primer and J-beta primers. TCRdb re-called the 5' RACE reads with MiXCR, one entry per CDR3 protein. The table shows 1.5 million to 1.9 million distinct CDR3 sequences, with 42% occurring only once. Sample: blood. The source of these receptors is a woman aged 18-29 years in good health.

This chain joins TRBV2 and TRBJ2-2; 10 positions agree with TRBD2. Per germline, CDR1 SNHLY and CDR2 FYNNEI. V was pared by 6 bases and J by 7 bases, with 11 bases of the junction left unmatched. This CDR3 is built from 16 residues. The CDR3, as DNA: TGTGCCAGCAGCAAAAGCGGGGGGGCATTCTTCGGGGAGCTGTTTTTT. As protein: CASSKSGGAFFGELFF.

This chain uses TRBV27 with TRBJ2-1; D gene ambiguous. V gave up 3 bases and J gave up 9 bases, with 21 bases separating them. CDR1 and CDR2 from the germline V gene are MNHEY and SMNVEV (reference sequence). This CDR3 is 16 amino acids long. Here the CDR3 DNA reads TGTGCCAGCAGTTTGTTGCCACAACCCCCAACGGGTGAGCAGTTCTTC. It encodes CASSLLPQPPTGEQFF.

Concerning this clonotype: An end of the junction does not agree with germline; a read error may underlie this. The chain carries TRBV5-1 and TRBJ1-1; D gene unclear. The CDR3 covers 15 residues. Germline CDR1 and CDR2: SGHRS and YFSETQ. CDR3 nucleotide sequence: TGCGCCAGCATCTTGAACCGCCGGATGAACACTGAAGCTTTCTTT. Protein sequence: CASILNRRMNTEAFF.

This clonotype was detected a few times. The genes are TRBV27 and TRBJ1-2; 9 bases agree with TRBD1. Germline V gene sequence: CDR1 MNHEY, CDR2 SMNVEV (reference sequence). The V and J ends lost 5 bases and 5 bases, in that order; junction bases with no gene match: 9. The CDR3 spans 15 residues. CDR3 nucleotide sequence: TGTGCCAGCAGTGCGCGACAGGGGGGTGGGTATGGCTACACCTTC. Translated, it gives CASSARQGGGYGYTF.

This clonotype was detected a few times. The V call is TRBV24-1, the J call TRBJ2-1; 10 bases are a match to TRBD1. CDR1 is KGHDR, CDR2 SFDVKD, per germline. With 6 bases clipped from V and 9 bases from J, the junction kept 13 bases outside the gene matches. CDR3 length: 16 amino acids. This CDR3 is CATSNLGQGVNFEQFF. Here the CDR3 DNA reads TGTGCCACCAGTAATCTAGGACAGGGGGTGAATTTTGAGCAGTTCTTC.

The chain joins TRBV28 to TRBJ1-1; tentative D call: TRBD1 (5 bases). Germline values: CDR1 MDHEN, CDR2 SYDVKM. V gave up 7 bases and J gave up 3 bases, with 24 bases separating them. The length of the CDR3 is 17 residues. As DNA, the CDR3 is TGTGCCAGCACCGAAGGTTGGCCGGCCGGGGGGGACACTGAAGCTTTCTTT. Its protein product is CASTEGWPAGGDTEAFF.

The J gene is TRBJ2-4, the V gene TRBV12-3 or TRBV12-4; D is ambiguous. The assigned J gene may be wrong: the sequence end matches TRBJ2-7 better. CDR3 size: 15 residues. The CDR3 coding sequence is TGTGCCAGCAGTTTAGTGCTCCATCAAACCTACGAGCAGTACTTC. The encoded protein is CASSLVLHQTYEQYF.

This clonotype was observed a few times. The chain couples TRBV18 to TRBJ2-7; D not resolved. Germline loops: CDR1 KGHSH, CDR2 LQKENI. Trimming cost V 2 bases and J 0 bases, with 8 bases left between them. The CDR3 is made up of 14 amino acids. DNA for the CDR3: TGTGCCAGCTCACCAACAGTGAGCTCCTACGAGCAGTACTTC. It translates to CASSPTVSSYEQYF.

This clonotype was found many times. At one boundary the junction diverges from the germline segment, which might be a read error. This rearrangement joins TRBV27 to TRBJ2-1; unclear D gene. CDR3 size: 13 residues. CDR1 is MNHEY and CDR2 is SMNVEV in the germline V gene (reference sequence). The CDR3 loop is CASSLSRYNEQFF. The CDR3 bases are TGTGCCAGCAGCTTATCCCGCTACAATGAGCAGTTCTTC.

J is TRBJ2-1 and V is TRBV7-3; the match to TRBD1 covers 9 bases. V shed 2 bases, J shed 8 bases, and the junction held 7 bases outside the gene matches. This CDR3 has 15 residues. Germline lookup yields CDR1 SGHTA and CDR2 FQGTGA. The DNA for the CDR3 is TGTGCCAGCAGCTTATTTGGGACAGGGTCCGATGAGCAGTTCTTC. It is translated as CASSLFGTGSDEQFF.

The rearrangement joins TRBV5-1 to TRBJ2-4; 8 nucleotides line up with TRBD1. The DNA end is a closer match to TRBJ2-7, so the J assignment may be wrong. Per germline, CDR1 SGHRS and CDR2 YFSETQ. CDR3 length equals 15 residues. The CDR3 protein is CASSLLSQGDYEQYF. CDR3 in DNA: TGCGCCAGCAGCTTATTATCACAGGGGGACTACGAGCAGTACTTC.

The J gene is TRBJ1-1, the V gene TRBV15, with D hard to call. The CDR3 consists of 12 residues. The germline CDR1 and CDR2 sequences are LNHNV and YYDKDF (reference sequence). The V gene lost 9 bases and the J gene lost 7 bases, with 15 bases spanning the gap. The CDR3 DNA follows: TGTGCCACTAGCGGAACAGCCTATGAAGCTTTCTTT. Its translation: CATSGTAYEAFF. The variable domain in full, with the rest retrieved from reference TRBV15 and TRBJ1-1, is DAMVIQNPRYQVTQFGKPVTLSCSQTLNHNVMYWYQQKSSQAPKLLFHYYDKDFNNEADTPDNFQSRRPNTSFCFLDIRSPGLGDTAMYLCATSGTAYEAFFGQGTRLTVV.

The chain has TRBV20-1 and TRBJ2-1, with D maybe TRBD1 (6 bases). The J call is doubtful: the DNA matches TRBJ2-7 better. Germline V lookup: CDR1 DFQATT, CDR2 SNEGSKA (reference sequence). The CDR3 runs to 14 residues. The CDR3 protein is CSARDTGSYNEQYF. CDR3 sequence (DNA): TGCAGTGCAAGGGACACCGGCTCCTACAATGAGCAGTACTTC.

The chain carries TRBV5-1 and TRBJ2-6; D is unresolved. Trimming took 3 bases from V and 2 from J, leaving 9 bases between them. This CDR3 contains 15 residues. Germline CDR1 SGHRS, CDR2 YFSETQ. CDR3 amino acids: CASSSTSAGANVLTF. The DNA for the CDR3 is TGCGCCAGCAGCTCCACCTCGGCTGGGGCCAACGTCCTGACTTTC.

The chain joins TRBV6-2 or TRBV6-3 to TRBJ2-3; D may be TRBD2 (5 bases). The CDR3 totals 17 residues. Germline values: CDR1 MNHEY, CDR2 SVGEGT. Trimming stripped 5 bases from V and 0 bases from J, with 18 bases between. CDR3 DNA: TGTGCCAGCAGTCTTACTACTCTGCGGAGGAGCACAGATACGCAGTATTTT. Amino acid sequence: CASSLTTLRRSTDTQYF.

The rearrangement joins TRBV20-1 to TRBJ2-3; 8 nucleotides line up with TRBD2. CDR3 length: 15 amino acids. The V gene's germline CDR1 is DFQATT and CDR2 SNEGSKA (reference sequence). The J segment lost 1 base and the V segment lost 3 bases, leaving 6 bases of the junction unmatched. Written as DNA, the CDR3 is TGCAGTGCTAGCGGGGGGGCCCGTTGCACAGATACGCAGTATTTT. This translates into CSASGGARCTDTQYF.

The chain employs TRBV4-3 and TRBJ2-3; 9 positions agree with TRBD2. Losses at the gene ends were 0 bases for V and 7 bases for J; bases not matched to a gene: 14. The length of the CDR3 is 18 residues. CDR1 and CDR2 from the germline V gene are LGHNA and YSLEER. The CDR3 loop is CASSQDRGSSGRLNTQYF. CDR3 nucleotides: TGCGCCAGCAGCCAAGATCGGGGGAGTAGCGGGAGATTGAATACGCAGTATTTT.

This clonotype has only a few counts. A much larger clonotype is one base distant, so this may be a read error. The chain joins TRBV3-1 to TRBJ2-3; perhaps TRBD1 as D (5 bases). Trimming stripped 4 bases from V and 0 bases from J, with 11 bases between. Germline V gene data show CDR1 as LGHDT and CDR2 as YNNKEL (reference sequence). The CDR3 covers 15 residues. CDR3 sequence reads: CASSPTATSTDTQYF. CDR3 DNA sequence: TGTGCCAGCAGCCCGACAGCGACTAGCACAGATACGCAGTATTTT.

The V call is TRBV24-1, the J call TRBJ2-2; unclear D gene. Trimming shortened V by 5 bases and J by 3 bases, and 15 bases separated the two germline ends. There are 16 residues in the CDR3. The V gene's germline CDR1 is KGHDR and CDR2 SFDVKD. The CDR3 DNA is TGTGCCACCAGTGCCAATCTCCAGAGAGACACCGGGGAGCTGTTTTTT. It specifies CATSANLQRDTGELFF.

The chain employs TRBV4-3 and TRBJ2-7; perhaps TRBD2 as D (6 bases). The germline V gene has CDR1 LGHNA and CDR2 YSLEER. The CDR3 extends over 17 amino acids. The germline V and J ends were trimmed by 1 base and 5 bases, with 21 bases remaining between them. The CDR3 DNA follows: TGCGCCAGCAGCCAAGGGATTAGGAGGGTAGGAATCAACGAGCAGTACTTC. Amino acids: CASSQGIRRVGINEQYF.

As regards this clonotype: One end of the junction does not line up with germline, which may come from a read error. The J gene is TRBJ1-4, the V gene TRBV4-1; tentatively, D is TRBD1 (6 bases). Germline V gene lookup returns CDR1 MGHRA and CDR2 YSYEKL. The CDR3 covers 15 residues. CDR3 in amino acids: CAGSQTGLTNEKLFF. The CDR3 DNA reads as TGCGCCGGCAGCCAAACAGGGCTAACTAATGAAAAACTGTTTTTT.

This clonotype was counted between two and nine times. The chain is built from TRBV5-1 and TRBJ1-1; unclear D gene. There are 13 residues in the CDR3. The germline V gene encodes CDR1 SGHRS and CDR2 YFSETQ. The V gene lost 7 bases and the J gene lost 2 bases, with 12 bases spanning the gap. CDR3 residues: CASLGGDNTEAFF. The CDR3 nucleotides are TGCGCCAGCCTTGGCGGAGATAACACTGAAGCTTTCTTT.

CDR3 sequence reads: CASSLNRPFDNSPLHF. The CDR3 coding sequence is TGTGCCAGCAGTTTAAACAGGCCTTTCGACAATTCACCCCTCCACTTT. The chain couples TRBV12-3 or TRBV12-4 to TRBJ1-6; tentatively, D is TRBD1 (5 bases). Trimming took off 2 bases at V and 7 bases at J, with 15 bases between the two ends. There are 16 residues in the CDR3.

V and J are TRBV6-6 and TRBJ2-5; D could derive from TRBD1 or TRBD2 (5 bases each). The V end was cut by 6 bases, the J end by 3 bases, with 17 bases between. The germline V gene has CDR1 MNHNY and CDR2 SVGAGI (reference sequence). The CDR3 is 15 amino acids. As DNA, the CDR3 is TGTGCCAGCAGGGAAAATCGGGACGTAAAAGAGACCCAGTACTTC. This translates into CASRENRDVKETQYF.